Each of the 9 T cell receptor beta chains below was sequenced from the same sample in a study of blood T cell repertoires in COVID-19 (dated by TCRdb to the early 2020s). The library came from the immunoSEQ multiplex PCR assay. TCRdb retrieved this table from immuneACCESS and kept in-frame rearrangements only. Not all clones are present; in checked studies, unresolved V genes account for under half, and no reason is known for the remainder. The sample data list approximately 170,000 clones, and roughly nine tenths of these were observed just once. The leading ten clones occupy under 2% of the sample. The sequenced sample consisted of peripheral blood. These receptors all come from a man aged 18 to 29 who had recovered from COVID-19.

The rearrangement uses TRBV11-1 and TRBJ2-2; D perhaps matches TRBD2 (5 bases). V lost 1 base and J lost 5, with 11 bases in between. This CDR3 spans 15 amino acids. Germline V gives CDR1 SGHAT, CDR2 FQDESV (reference sequence). This CDR3 reads CASSLGSRGTGELFF. The DNA for the CDR3 is TGTGCCAGCAGCTTAGGAAGTCGAGGGACCGGGGAGCTGTTTTTT.

The V call is TRBV3-1 (or the pseudogene TRBV3-2), the J call TRBJ2-3; TRBD2 matches at 11 bases. The germline gives CDR1 LGHDT, CDR2 YNNKEL (reference sequence). The CDR3 extends over 17 amino acids. V lost 2 bases and J lost 2; bases outside the gene matches: 6. The CDR3 sequence: CASSQTPLAGDTDTQYF. The CDR3 nucleotides are TGTGCCAGCAGCCAAACCCCACTAGCGGGAGACACAGATACGCAGTATTTT.

The chain uses TRBV2 and TRBJ1-5, with TRBD1 matching 7 bases. The V segment lost 4 bases and the J segment 2 bases; nucleotides outside the gene matches: 5. This CDR3 spans 15 amino acids. CDR1 is SNHLY, CDR2 FYNNEI, per germline. CDR3 sequence (DNA): TGTGCCAGCAGTGTTAACAGGGGAGGCAATCAGCCCCAGCATTTT. It translates to CASSVNRGGNQPQHF.

The rearrangement uses TRBV3-1 (or the pseudogene TRBV3-2) and TRBJ1-1; TRBD1 matches 7 bases. This CDR3 region has 15 residues. In germline, CDR1 is LGHDT, CDR2 YNNKEL (reference sequence). Germline trimming cut 4 bases from V and 10 bases from J; bases unmatched to any gene: 15. CDR3 protein: CASSPPGGAGIGAFF. The CDR3 DNA reads TGTGCCAGCAGCCCTCCAGGGGGTGCTGGGATCGGAGCTTTCTTT.

The V and J genes are TRBV6-5 and TRBJ1-6; 9 bases agree with TRBD1. The germline V gene has CDR1 MNHEY and CDR2 SVGAGI. This CDR3 contains 13 residues. V shed 5 bases, J shed 10 bases, and the junction held 3 bases outside the gene matches. This chain's CDR3 is CASSRDRDSPLHF. CDR3 DNA sequence: TGTGCCAGCAGTCGGGACAGGGACTCACCCCTCCACTTT.

This clone was seen only a few times. This rearrangement joins TRBV6-5 to TRBJ1-1; TRBD1 aligns across 8 bases. Trimming took 6 bases from V and 5 from J; bases not matched to a gene: 8. Germline CDR1 and CDR2: MNHEY and SVGAGI. The CDR3 totals 14 residues. The CDR3, as DNA: TGTGCCAGCAGCCCCAGGGGGCGAGGAACTGAAGCTTTCTTT. Its protein product is CASSPRGRGTEAFF.

The gene calls are TRBV10-3 and TRBJ1-1; D gene unclear. CDR1 and CDR2 (germline): ENHRY, SYGVKD. CDR3 length: 15 residues. Trimming stripped 6 bases from V and 1 base from J, with 15 bases between. The CDR3 region has the DNA TGTGCCATCAGCCCAGGCAGGACTCAGAACACTGAAGCTTTCTTT. Protein product: CAISPGRTQNTEAFF.

The V gene is TRBV3-1 (or the pseudogene TRBV3-2), the J gene TRBJ1-1; a weak D match, TRBD1 (6 bases). CDR3 length: 13 residues. Germline CDR1 and CDR2: LGHDT and YNNKEL (reference sequence). Trimming shortened V by 4 bases and J by 1 base, and 7 bases separated the two germline ends. CDR3 residues: CASSRTENTEAFF. The DNA of the CDR3 is TGTGCCAGCAGCCGGACAGAGAACACTGAAGCTTTCTTT.

CDR3 loop: CASSWGTGVGGELFF. Written as DNA, the CDR3 is TGCGCCAGCAGCTGGGGGACAGGCGTAGGCGGGGAGCTGTTTTTT. This sequence joins TRBV4-3 and TRBJ2-2; 8 bases agree with TRBD1. This CDR3 contains 15 residues. J gave up 7 bases and V 5 bases, and 9 bases lay outside the gene matches. Germline V CDR1 and CDR2: LGHNA, YSLEER.